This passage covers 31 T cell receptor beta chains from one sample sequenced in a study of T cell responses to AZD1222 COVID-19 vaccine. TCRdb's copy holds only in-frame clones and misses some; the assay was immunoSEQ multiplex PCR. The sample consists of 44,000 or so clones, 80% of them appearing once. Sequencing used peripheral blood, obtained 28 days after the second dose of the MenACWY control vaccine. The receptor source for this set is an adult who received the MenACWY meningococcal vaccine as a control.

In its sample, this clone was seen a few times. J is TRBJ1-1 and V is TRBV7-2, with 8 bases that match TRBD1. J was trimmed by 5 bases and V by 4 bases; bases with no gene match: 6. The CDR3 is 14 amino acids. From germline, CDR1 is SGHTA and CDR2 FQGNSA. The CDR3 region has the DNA TGTGCCAGCAGCTCAAGACAGGGGTGGACTGAAGCTTTCTTT. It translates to CASSSRQGWTEAFF.

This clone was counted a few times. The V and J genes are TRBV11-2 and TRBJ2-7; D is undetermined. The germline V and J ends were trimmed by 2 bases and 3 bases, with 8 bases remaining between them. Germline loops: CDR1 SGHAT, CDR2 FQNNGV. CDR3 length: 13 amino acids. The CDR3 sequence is CASSLTRNYEQYV. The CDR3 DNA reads TGTGCCAGCAGCTTAACGAGAAACTACGAGCAGTACGTC.

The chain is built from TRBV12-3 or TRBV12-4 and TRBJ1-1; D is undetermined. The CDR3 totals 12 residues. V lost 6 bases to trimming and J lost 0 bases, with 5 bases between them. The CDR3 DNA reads TGTGCCAGCAGCCTTATGAACACTGAAGCTTTCTTT. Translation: CASSLMNTEAFF.

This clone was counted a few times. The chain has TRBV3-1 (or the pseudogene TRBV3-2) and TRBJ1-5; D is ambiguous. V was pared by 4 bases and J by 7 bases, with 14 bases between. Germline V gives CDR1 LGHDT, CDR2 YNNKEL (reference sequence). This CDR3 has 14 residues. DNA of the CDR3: TGTGCCAGCAGCCCCCTAGCCGGTAGGCAGCCCCAGCATTTT. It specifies CASSPLAGRQPQHF.

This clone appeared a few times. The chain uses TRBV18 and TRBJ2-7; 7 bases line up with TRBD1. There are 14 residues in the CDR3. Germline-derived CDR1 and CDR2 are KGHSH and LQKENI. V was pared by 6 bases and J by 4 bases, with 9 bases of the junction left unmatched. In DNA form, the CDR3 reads TGTGCCAGCTCCCCGAGACAGGGCTTATACGAGCAGTACGTC. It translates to CASSPRQGLYEQYV.

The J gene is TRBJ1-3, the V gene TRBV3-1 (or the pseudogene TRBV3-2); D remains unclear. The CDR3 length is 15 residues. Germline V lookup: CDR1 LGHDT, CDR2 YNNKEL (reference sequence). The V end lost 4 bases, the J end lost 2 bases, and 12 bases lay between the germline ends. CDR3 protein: CASSPLGSPGNTIYF. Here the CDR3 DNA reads TGTGCCAGCAGCCCTTTAGGGTCGCCTGGAAACACCATATATTTT.

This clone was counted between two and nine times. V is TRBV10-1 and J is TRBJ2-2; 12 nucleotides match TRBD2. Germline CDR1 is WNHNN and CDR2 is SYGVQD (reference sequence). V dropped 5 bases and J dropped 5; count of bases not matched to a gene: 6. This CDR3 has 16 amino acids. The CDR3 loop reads CASSPRGTSGTGELFF. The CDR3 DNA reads TGCGCCAGCAGTCCTAGGGGGACTAGCGGGACCGGGGAGCTGTTTTTT.

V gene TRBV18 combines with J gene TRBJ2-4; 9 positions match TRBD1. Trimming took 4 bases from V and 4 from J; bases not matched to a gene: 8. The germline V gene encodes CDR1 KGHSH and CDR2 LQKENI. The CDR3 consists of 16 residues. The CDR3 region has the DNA TGTGCCAGCTCACGTCATCCGGGACAGGGTAAAAACATTCAGTACTTC. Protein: CASSRHPGQGKNIQYF.

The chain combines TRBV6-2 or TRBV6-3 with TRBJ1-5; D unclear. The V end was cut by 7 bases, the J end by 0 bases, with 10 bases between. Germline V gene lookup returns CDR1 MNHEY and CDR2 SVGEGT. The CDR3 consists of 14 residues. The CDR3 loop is CASNPTDSNQPQHF. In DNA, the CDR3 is TGTGCCAGCAACCCAACAGATAGCAATCAGCCCCAGCATTTT.

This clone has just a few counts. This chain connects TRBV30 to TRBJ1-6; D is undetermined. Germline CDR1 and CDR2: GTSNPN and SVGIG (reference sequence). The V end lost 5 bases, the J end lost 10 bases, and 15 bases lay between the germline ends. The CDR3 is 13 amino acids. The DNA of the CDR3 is TGTGCCTGGGTGGCTCCAGGTTCCTCACCCCTCCACTTT. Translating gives CAWVAPGSSPLHF.

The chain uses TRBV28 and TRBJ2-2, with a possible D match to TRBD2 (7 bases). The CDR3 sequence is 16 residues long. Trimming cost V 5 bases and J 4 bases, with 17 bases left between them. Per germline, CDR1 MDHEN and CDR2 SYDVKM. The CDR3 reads CASSGWGGRVTGELFF. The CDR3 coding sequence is TGTGCCAGCAGTGGTTGGGGGGGCCGAGTCACCGGGGAGCTGTTTTTT.

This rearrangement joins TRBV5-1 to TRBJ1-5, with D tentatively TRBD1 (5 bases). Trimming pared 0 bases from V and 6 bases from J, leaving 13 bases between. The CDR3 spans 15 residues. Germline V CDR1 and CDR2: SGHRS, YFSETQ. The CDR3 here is CASSLEGSHSQPQHF. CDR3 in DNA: TGCGCCAGCAGCTTGGAGGGGTCCCACAGTCAGCCCCAGCATTTT.

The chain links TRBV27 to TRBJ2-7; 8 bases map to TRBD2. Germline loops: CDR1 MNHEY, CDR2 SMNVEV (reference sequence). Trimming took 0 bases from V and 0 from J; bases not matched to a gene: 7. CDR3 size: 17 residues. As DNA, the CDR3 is TGTGCCAGCAGTTTATCCCTAGGGGGGACTAGCTCCTACGAGCAGTACTTC. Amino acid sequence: CASSLSLGGTSSYEQYF.

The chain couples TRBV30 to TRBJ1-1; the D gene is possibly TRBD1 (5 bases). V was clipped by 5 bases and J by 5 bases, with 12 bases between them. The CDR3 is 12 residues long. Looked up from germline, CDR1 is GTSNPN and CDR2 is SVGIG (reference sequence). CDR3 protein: CAWGAGGTEAFF. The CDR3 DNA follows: TGTGCCTGGGGGGCGGGGGGTACTGAAGCTTTCTTT.

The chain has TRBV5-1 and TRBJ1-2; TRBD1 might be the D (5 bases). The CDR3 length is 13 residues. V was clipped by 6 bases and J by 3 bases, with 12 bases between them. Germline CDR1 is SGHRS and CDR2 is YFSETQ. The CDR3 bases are TGCGCCAGCACCCCGGACACCGACTATGGCTACACCTTC. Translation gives CASTPDTDYGYTF. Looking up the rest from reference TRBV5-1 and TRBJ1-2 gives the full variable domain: KAGVTQTPRYLIKTRGQQVTLSCSPISGHRSVSWYQQTPGQGLQFLFEYFSETQRNKGNFPGRFSGRQFSNSRSEMNVSTLELGDSALYLCASTPDTDYGYTFGSGTRLTVV.

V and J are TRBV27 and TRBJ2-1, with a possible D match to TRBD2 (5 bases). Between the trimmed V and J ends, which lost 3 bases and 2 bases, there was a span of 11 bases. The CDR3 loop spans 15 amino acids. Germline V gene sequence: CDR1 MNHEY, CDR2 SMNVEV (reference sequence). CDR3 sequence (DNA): TGTGCCAGCAGTTTGAAGCGGCAAGCCTACAATGAGCAGTTCTTC. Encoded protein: CASSLKRQAYNEQFF.

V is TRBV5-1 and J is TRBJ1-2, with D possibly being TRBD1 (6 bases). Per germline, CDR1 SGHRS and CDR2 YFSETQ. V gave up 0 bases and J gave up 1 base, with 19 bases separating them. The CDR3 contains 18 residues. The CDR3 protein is CASSLEGLAGGGNYGYTF. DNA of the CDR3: TGCGCCAGCAGCTTGGAAGGTTTGGCCGGGGGCGGTAACTATGGCTACACCTTC. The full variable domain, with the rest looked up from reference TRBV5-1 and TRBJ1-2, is KAGVTQTPRYLIKTRGQQVTLSCSPISGHRSVSWYQQTPGQGLQFLFEYFSETQRNKGNFPGRFSGRQFSNSRSEMNVSTLELGDSALYLCASSLEGLAGGGNYGYTFGSGTRLTVV.

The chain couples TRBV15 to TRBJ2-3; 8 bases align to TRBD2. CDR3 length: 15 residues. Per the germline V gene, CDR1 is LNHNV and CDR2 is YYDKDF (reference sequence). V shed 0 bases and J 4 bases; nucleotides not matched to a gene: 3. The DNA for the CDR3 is TGTGCCACCAGCAGAGATGCCGGGGGGGCAGATACGCAGTATTTT. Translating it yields CATSRDAGGADTQYF.

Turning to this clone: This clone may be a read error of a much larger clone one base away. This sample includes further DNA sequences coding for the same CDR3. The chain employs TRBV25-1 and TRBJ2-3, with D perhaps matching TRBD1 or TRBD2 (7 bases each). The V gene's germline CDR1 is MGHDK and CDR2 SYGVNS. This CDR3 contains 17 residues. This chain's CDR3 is CASSEPYRGGTTDTQYF. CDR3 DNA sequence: TGTGCTAGCAGTGAACCCTACAGGGGAGGGACCACAGATACGCAGTATTTT.

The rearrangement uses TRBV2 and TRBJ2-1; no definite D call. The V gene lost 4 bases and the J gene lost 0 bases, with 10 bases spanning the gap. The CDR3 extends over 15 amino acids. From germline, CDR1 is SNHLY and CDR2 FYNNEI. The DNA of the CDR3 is TGTGCCAGCAGTGGGTCTGGGCCCTCCTACAATGAGCAGTTCTTC. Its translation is CASSGSGPSYNEQFF.

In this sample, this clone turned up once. CDR3 loop: CASSEGQGDPQHF. CDR3 in DNA: TGTGCCAGCAGTGAAGGACAGGGAGACCCCCAGCATTTT. J is TRBJ1-5 and V is TRBV6-1, with 7 nucleotides matching TRBD1. J lost 10 bases, V lost 1 base, and 4 bases had no gene match. This CDR3 has 13 amino acids. Germline assignment: CDR1 MNHNS and CDR2 SASEGT.

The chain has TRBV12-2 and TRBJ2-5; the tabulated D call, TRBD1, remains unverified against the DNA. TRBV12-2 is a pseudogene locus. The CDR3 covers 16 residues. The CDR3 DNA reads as TGTGCAAGTCGCTTAGCAGCGGACAGGGAACGGGAGACCCAGTACTTC. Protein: CASRLAADRERETQYF.

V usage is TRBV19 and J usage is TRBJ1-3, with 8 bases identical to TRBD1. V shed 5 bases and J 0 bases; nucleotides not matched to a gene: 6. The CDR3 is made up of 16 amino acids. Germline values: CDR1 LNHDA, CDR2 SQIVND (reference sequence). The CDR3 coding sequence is TGTGCCAGTAGTTCCACGACAGGGGCCTCTGGAAACACCATATATTTT. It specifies CASSSTTGASGNTIYF.

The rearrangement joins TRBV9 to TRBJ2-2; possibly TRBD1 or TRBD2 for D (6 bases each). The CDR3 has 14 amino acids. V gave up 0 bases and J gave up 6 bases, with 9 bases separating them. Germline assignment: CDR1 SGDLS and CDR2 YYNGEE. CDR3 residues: CASSVDGGPGELFF. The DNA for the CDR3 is TGTGCCAGCAGCGTAGATGGGGGGCCCGGGGAGCTGTTTTTT. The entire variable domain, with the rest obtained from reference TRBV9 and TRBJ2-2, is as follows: DSGVTQTPKHLITATGQRVTLRCSPRSGDLSVYWYQQSLDQGLQFLIQYYNGEERAKGNILERFSAQQFPDLHSELNLSSLELGDSALYFCASSVDGGPGELFFGEGSRLTVL.

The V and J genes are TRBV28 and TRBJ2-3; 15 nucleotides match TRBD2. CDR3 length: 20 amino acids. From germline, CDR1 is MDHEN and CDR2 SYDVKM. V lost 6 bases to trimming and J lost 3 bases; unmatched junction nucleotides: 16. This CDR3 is CASSLVLGLAGGLGTDTQYF. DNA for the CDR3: TGTGCCAGCAGCCTCGTACTCGGACTAGCGGGAGGGTTAGGTACAGATACGCAGTATTTT.

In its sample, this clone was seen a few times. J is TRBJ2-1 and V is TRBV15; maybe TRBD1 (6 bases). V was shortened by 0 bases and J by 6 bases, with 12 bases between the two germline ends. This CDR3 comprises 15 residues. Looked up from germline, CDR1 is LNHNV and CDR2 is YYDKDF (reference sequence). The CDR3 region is CATSRDSSGANEQFF. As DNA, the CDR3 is TGTGCCACCAGCAGAGATAGTTCAGGGGCCAATGAGCAGTTCTTC.

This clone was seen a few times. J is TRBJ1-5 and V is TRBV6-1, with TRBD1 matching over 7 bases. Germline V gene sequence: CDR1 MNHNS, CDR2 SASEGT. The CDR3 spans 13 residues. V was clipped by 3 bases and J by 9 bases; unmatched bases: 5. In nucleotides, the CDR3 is TGTGCCAGCAGTGACGGCAGGGGGGCGCCCCAGCATTTT. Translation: CASSDGRGAPQHF.

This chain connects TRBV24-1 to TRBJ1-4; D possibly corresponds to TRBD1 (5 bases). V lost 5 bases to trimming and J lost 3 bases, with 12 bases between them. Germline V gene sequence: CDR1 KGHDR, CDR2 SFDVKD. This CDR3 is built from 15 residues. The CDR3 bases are TGTGCCACCAGTGCCAACGGGGGGTCTAATGAAAAACTGTTTTTT. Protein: CATSANGGSNEKLFF.

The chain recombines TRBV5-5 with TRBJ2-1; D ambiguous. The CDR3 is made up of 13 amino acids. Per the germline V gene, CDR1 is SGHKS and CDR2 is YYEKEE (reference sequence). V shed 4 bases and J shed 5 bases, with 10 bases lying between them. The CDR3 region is CASSHDPDNEQFF. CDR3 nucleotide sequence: TGTGCCAGCAGCCACGACCCTGACAATGAGCAGTTCTTC. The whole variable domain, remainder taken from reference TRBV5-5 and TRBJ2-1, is DAGVTQSPTHLIKTRGQQVTLRCSPISGHKSVSWYQQVLGQGPQFIFQYYEKEERGRGNFPDRFSARQFPNYSSELNVNALLLGDSALYLCASSHDPDNEQFFGPGTRLTVL.

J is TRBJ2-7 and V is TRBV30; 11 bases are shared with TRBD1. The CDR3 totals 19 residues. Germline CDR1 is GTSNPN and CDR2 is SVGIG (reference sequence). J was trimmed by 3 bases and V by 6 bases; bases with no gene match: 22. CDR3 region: CACHRDRGFSSGEVYEQYF. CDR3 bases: TGTGCCTGCCACCGGGACAGGGGGTTTTCTAGCGGGGAAGTCTACGAGCAGTACTTC.

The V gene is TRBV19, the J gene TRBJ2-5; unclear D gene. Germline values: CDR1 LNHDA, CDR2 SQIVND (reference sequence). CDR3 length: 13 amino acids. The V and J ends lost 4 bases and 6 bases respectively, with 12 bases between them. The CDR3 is CASSSQGRKTQYF. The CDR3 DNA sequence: TGTGCCAGTAGTAGTCAAGGAAGGAAGACCCAGTACTTC.